This T cell receptor beta chain is from a study of graft-versus-host responses after intestinal transplantation. Processing was applied to graft tissue in order to liberate intraepithelial and lamina propria lymphocytes. The protocol was immunoSEQ multiplex PCR, while the TCRdb copy is restricted to in-frame clones and leaves out a portion. The sample has approximately 63,000 clones; roughly 90% are singletons. This TCR derives from a human patient who received an intestinal transplant, so some T cells may come from the graft donor. The source material was ileum tissue, sampled 350 to 400 days after transplant.

CDR3 sequence (DNA): TGCGCCAGCAGTGAGTCGGGGAACGAGCAGTACTTC. The encoded protein is CASSESGNEQYF. The chain recombines TRBV10-1 with TRBJ2-5; D is ambiguous. The J call may not be correct, given that the DNA end is closer to TRBJ2-7. The CDR3 is 12 residues long. Germline-derived CDR1 and CDR2 are WNHNN and SYGVQD (reference sequence).